The 24 T cell receptor beta chains reported below all come from one sample, sequenced in a study of cytotoxic CD8 clonotypes in ibrutinib-treated CLL. Here immunoSEQ multiplex PCR was the method, and the copy in TCRdb shows in-frame clones only, minus some. The top ten clones hold just over 3% of a sample with 55,000 to 80,000 clones, less than 95% of them seen once. Sequencing used PBMCs, obtained after 12 months of ibrutinib treatment. The receptors were sampled from a human donor with chronic lymphocytic leukemia.

The V call is TRBV5-1, the J call TRBJ1-1; D is possibly TRBD1 (6 bases). CDR3 length: 14 residues. Germline V gene lookup returns CDR1 SGHRS and CDR2 YFSETQ. V was shortened by 2 bases and J by 4 bases, with 12 bases between the two germline ends. The CDR3 DNA reads TGCGCCAGCAGCTTTTTGGGGGACACCACTGAAGCTTTCTTT. This gives the protein CASSFLGDTTEAFF.

V gene TRBV5-5 combines with J gene TRBJ2-1, with 11 bases fitting TRBD2. CDR1 and CDR2 (germline): SGHKS, YYEKEE (reference sequence). The CDR3 runs to 17 residues. V dropped 2 bases and J dropped 8; count of bases not matched to a gene: 12. The CDR3 reads CASSFVLAGAGVDEQFF. As DNA, the CDR3 is TGTGCCAGCAGCTTCGTACTAGCGGGGGCCGGCGTCGATGAGCAGTTCTTC. Supplemented by reference TRBV5-5 and TRBJ2-1, the full variable domain reads DAGVTQSPTHLIKTRGQQVTLRCSPISGHKSVSWYQQVLGQGPQFIFQYYEKEERGRGNFPDRFSARQFPNYSSELNVNALLLGDSALYLCASSFVLAGAGVDEQFFGPGTRLTVL.

V and J are TRBV10-3 and TRBJ2-7, with D possibly TRBD1 on 5 matching bases. The germline CDR1 and CDR2 sequences are ENHRY and SYGVKD. The V end lost 2 bases, the J end lost 4 bases, and 12 bases lay between the germline ends. CDR3 size: 14 residues. The CDR3 DNA is TGTGCCATCAGTGAGCTGACAGATCAATACGAGCAGTACTTC. Residues: CAISELTDQYEQYF.

The rearrangement joins TRBV9 to TRBJ1-1; D gene ambiguous. There are 14 residues in the CDR3. Germline V lookup: CDR1 SGDLS, CDR2 YYNGEE. The germline V and J ends were trimmed by 0 bases and 0 bases, with 6 bases remaining between them. The CDR3 DNA is TGTGCCAGCAGCGTAGGCAGTATGAACACTGAAGCTTTCTTT. Its protein is CASSVGSMNTEAFF.

This chain connects TRBV5-6 to TRBJ1-5; D not certain. The V end lost 4 bases, the J end lost 0 bases, and 20 bases lay between the germline ends. Germline loops: CDR1 SGHDT, CDR2 YYEEEE. The CDR3 covers 18 residues. The CDR3 here is CASSGSRRWGYSNQPQHF. CDR3 coding DNA: TGTGCCAGCAGCGGATCAAGAAGGTGGGGTTATAGCAATCAGCCCCAGCATTTT.

The genes are TRBV7-9 and TRBJ2-1; 12 bases line up with TRBD2. CDR3 length: 15 amino acids. J was trimmed by 6 bases and V by 7 bases; bases with no gene match: 7. The V gene's germline CDR1 is SEHNR and CDR2 FQNEAQ (reference sequence). This CDR3 reads CASIRTSGTFNEQFF. As DNA, the CDR3 is TGTGCCAGCATTAGGACTAGCGGGACCTTCAATGAGCAGTTCTTC. The full variable domain, in which reference TRBV7-9 and TRBJ2-1 provide the parts outside the CDR3, is DTGVSQNPRHKITKRGQNVTFRCDPISEHNRLYWYRQTLGQGPEFLTYFQNEAQLEKSRLLSDRFSAERPKGSFSTLEIQRTEQGDSAMYLCASIRTSGTFNEQFFGPGTRLTVL.

This chain connects TRBV19 to TRBJ1-4; D remains ambiguous. Germline assignment: CDR1 LNHDA and CDR2 SQIVND (reference sequence). The V gene lost 1 base and the J gene lost 8 bases, with 8 bases spanning the gap. The CDR3 totals 13 residues. CDR3 residues: CASSIVLIEKLFF. CDR3 coding DNA: TGTGCCAGTAGTATAGTTCTAATAGAAAAACTGTTTTTT.

This clone was seen just once. The chain joins TRBV4-3 to TRBJ2-7, with unresolved D. Between the trimmed V and J ends, which lost 1 base and 2 bases, there was a span of 6 bases. This CDR3 spans 13 amino acids. Germline V lookup: CDR1 LGHNA, CDR2 YSLEER. The CDR3 spells CASSQGATYEQYF. The CDR3 DNA reads TGCGCCAGCAGCCAAGGAGCCACCTACGAGCAGTACTTC.

V and J are TRBV28 and TRBJ1-1; TRBD1 agrees at 9 bases. The V gene end was trimmed by 8 bases and the J gene end by 5 bases; junction bases not matched to a gene: 15. Germline V lookup: CDR1 MDHEN, CDR2 SYDVKM. This CDR3 has 16 residues. CDR3 sequence (DNA): TGTGCCAGCGGGATGAGACAGGGGGTCCTGATTACTGAAGCTTTCTTT. The encoded protein is CASGMRQGVLITEAFF.

The V and J genes are TRBV4-1 and TRBJ2-7; 7 nucleotides agree with TRBD1. The CDR3 covers 16 residues. CDR1 and CDR2 from the germline V gene are MGHRA and YSYEKL. The ends lost 2 bases at V and 3 bases at J; junction bases unmatched: 10. As DNA, the CDR3 is TGCGCCAGCAGCCAACTCGAAGGGGGCTCATTCTACGAGCAGTACTTC. Translated, it gives CASSQLEGGSFYEQYF.

The chain couples TRBV30 to TRBJ1-1, with TRBD1 matching 7 bases. Germline V gene sequence: CDR1 GTSNPN, CDR2 SVGIG (reference sequence). V shed 3 bases and J 2 bases; nucleotides not matched to a gene: 3. CDR3 length: 13 amino acids. CDR3 nucleotides: TGTGCCTGGAGCGGACAGGCTAACACTGAAGCTTTCTTT. The encoded protein is CAWSGQANTEAFF.

The chain recombines TRBV7-9 with TRBJ2-7; a possible D gene is TRBD2 (6 bases). Trimming took 5 bases from V and 0 from J, leaving 17 bases between them. Germline V gives CDR1 SEHNR, CDR2 FQNEAQ (reference sequence). The CDR3 extends over 16 amino acids. CDR3 sequence reads: CASSPQGGSYSYEQYF. The CDR3 DNA sequence: TGTGCCAGCAGCCCCCAAGGAGGGAGCTACTCCTACGAGCAGTACTTC.

The chain has TRBV10-2 and TRBJ2-7; 8 bases map to TRBD2. This CDR3 is 19 amino acids long. Germline CDR1 reads WSHSY; CDR2 reads SAAADI. V lost 8 bases to trimming and J lost 4 bases; unmatched junction nucleotides: 25. This CDR3 is CASQWSFEREPGGGYEQYF. The CDR3 nucleotides read TGCGCCAGCCAGTGGTCTTTCGAGCGGGAGCCGGGGGGCGGATACGAGCAGTACTTC.

The chain links TRBV10-2 to TRBJ1-5; 10 nucleotides match TRBD1. The CDR3 is made up of 14 amino acids. The germline V gene encodes CDR1 WSHSY and CDR2 SAAADI. J was trimmed by 4 bases and V by 6 bases; bases with no gene match: 3. The CDR3 here is CASSGTGVNQPQHF. DNA for the CDR3: TGCGCCAGCAGCGGGACAGGGGTAAATCAGCCCCAGCATTTT.

This clone was picked up a small number of times. Distinct nucleotide sequences in the sample also encode this CDR3. This rearrangement joins TRBV29-1 to TRBJ2-1; 7 bases map to TRBD1. The CDR3 spans 16 residues. CDR1 SQVTM and CDR2 ANQGSEA come from the germline V gene. V was clipped by 0 bases and J by 0 bases; unmatched bases: 5. The CDR3 loop reads CSVEDPGQSSYNEQFF. The CDR3 DNA reads as TGCAGCGTTGAAGACCCGGGACAGAGCTCCTACAATGAGCAGTTCTTC.

In its sample, this clone was seen once. The V call is TRBV11-3, the J call TRBJ1-2; a possible D gene is TRBD1 (5 bases). The CDR3 runs to 15 residues. Trimming took off 2 bases at V and 3 bases at J, with 13 bases between the two ends. Germline V gene data show CDR1 as SGHNT and CDR2 as YENEEA. The CDR3 DNA sequence: TGTGCCAGCAGCTTATTGCAGGGTTCGGACTATGGCTACACCTTC. Protein: CASSLLQGSDYGYTF.

The chain links TRBV28 to TRBJ1-1, with D uncertain. Germline CDR1 is MDHEN and CDR2 is SYDVKM. V lost 8 bases, J lost 2 bases, and 6 bases lay in between. CDR3 length equals 11 residues. The CDR3 DNA reads TGTGCCAGCCTCGTAAACACTGAAGCTTTCTTT. The encoded protein is CASLVNTEAFF.

This clone came up a few times. The J gene is TRBJ2-5, the V gene TRBV4-1; the D gene could be TRBD1 or TRBD2 (6 bases each). V lost 0 bases to trimming and J lost 5 bases, with 19 bases between them. This CDR3 has 17 amino acids. In germline, CDR1 is MGHRA, CDR2 YSYEKL. The CDR3 bases are TGCGCCAGCAGCCAAGAAGAAGTCGTCGGGGGCGCGGAGACCCAGTACTTC. This gives the protein CASSQEEVVGGAETQYF.

The chain uses TRBV5-5 and TRBJ1-1; D gene ambiguous. There are 13 residues in the CDR3. Per the germline V gene, CDR1 is SGHKS and CDR2 is YYEKEE (reference sequence). Trimming took 4 bases from V and 5 from J, leaving 12 bases between them. The CDR3 loop is CASSIGVGTEAFF. The CDR3 DNA follows: TGTGCCAGCAGCATCGGGGTGGGGACTGAAGCTTTCTTT.

The chain uses TRBV4-1 and TRBJ2-3; D possibly corresponds to TRBD2 (5 bases). The CDR3 extends over 14 amino acids. Germline V gene data show CDR1 as MGHRA and CDR2 as YSYEKL. Trimming removed 4 bases from V and 1 base from J, with 9 bases in between. DNA of the CDR3: TGCGCCAGCAGCCTAGAGGGAGGCACAGATACGCAGTATTTT. This translates into CASSLEGGTDTQYF.

V usage is TRBV7-2 and J usage is TRBJ1-4; possible D gene TRBD1, 5 bases. The CDR3 runs to 16 residues. Per the germline V gene, CDR1 is SGHTA and CDR2 is FQGNSA. V dropped 0 bases and J dropped 8 bases, with 16 bases sitting between them. The CDR3, as DNA: TGTGCCAGCAGCTTAGCGAAATCGGCGGGGACGGAAAAACTGTTTTTT. It yields the protein CASSLAKSAGTEKLFF.

V usage is TRBV25-1 and J usage is TRBJ2-3; D is ambiguous. V lost 0 bases and J lost 5, with 6 bases in between. This CDR3 has 13 amino acids. Germline V gene sequence: CDR1 MGHDK, CDR2 SYGVNS. The CDR3 spells CASSEYPEDTQYF. CDR3 in DNA: TGTGCCAGCAGTGAATATCCCGAAGATACGCAGTATTTT.

This chain connects TRBV18 to TRBJ1-3, with TRBD1 as a possible D gene (6 bases). The CDR3 has 15 amino acids. Per the germline V gene, CDR1 is KGHSH and CDR2 is LQKENI. With 5 bases removed from V and 0 bases from J, the gap between germline ends came to 11 bases. The CDR3: CASSSQDSSGNTIYF. CDR3 nucleotides: TGTGCCAGCTCATCGCAGGACAGCTCTGGAAACACCATATATTTT.

The genes are TRBV7-2 and TRBJ1-1; TRBD1 agrees at 8 bases. CDR1 is SGHTA, CDR2 FQGNSA, per germline. The CDR3 length is 16 residues. V lost 5 bases, J lost 1 base, and 9 bases stayed unmatched. For the CDR3, the DNA is TGTGCCAGCAGCCCTAAACGGACAGGGAGGAACACTGAAGCTTTCTTT. As protein: CASSPKRTGRNTEAFF.